This T cell receptor (beta chain) was documented in a study of blood T cell repertoires in COVID-19. Study as a whole: Sample material is recorded as cDNA or gDNA derived from T cells, B-cell-depleted T cells, or PBMCs.

The data were produced by immunoSEQ multiplex PCR, yet TCRdb's version contains in-frame clones alone and is incomplete. Of about 140,000 clones in the sample, roughly 80% were seen once. The sequenced sample was peripheral blood. This receptor was obtained from a man aged 50 to 60 with acute or convalescent COVID-19.

The CDR3 DNA sequence: TGTGCCACCCTTGGGGGGGCGAACATTCAGTACTTC. Translated: CATLGGANIQYF. The chain combines TRBV6-5 with TRBJ2-4; weak D call: TRBD2 (7 bases). The CDR3 spans 12 residues. The V gene's germline CDR1 is MNHEY and CDR2 SVGAGI. Trimming removed 10 bases from V and 7 bases from J, with 14 bases in between.